What follows are 21 T cell receptor beta chains derived from one specimen sequenced in a study of graft-versus-host responses after intestinal transplantation. Profiled with immunoSEQ multiplex PCR; TCRdb holds only in-frame clones, not every one. The sample carries under 150,000 clones, approximately 90% recorded once. These receptors' antigens are unknown. Sequences were derived from unstimulated CD4+ T cells sorted from spleen or lymph node cells, sampled before intestinal transplant. The receptor source for this set is a human donor who received an intestinal transplant.

The chain recombines TRBV5-5 with TRBJ2-7; D possibly corresponds to TRBD2 (6 bases). There are 13 residues in the CDR3. Between the trimmed V and J ends, which lost 4 bases and 2 bases, there was a span of 10 bases. Germline V gene data show CDR1 as SGHKS and CDR2 as YYEKEE (reference sequence). CDR3 nucleotides: TGTGCCAGCAGCGGCCCGGGGGCCTACGAGCAGTACTTC. As protein: CASSGPGAYEQYF.

This chain links TRBV5-4 with TRBJ1-1, with D perhaps matching TRBD1 (5 bases). This CDR3 is built from 17 residues. Germline CDR1 and CDR2: SGHNT and YYREEE (reference sequence). V was clipped by 1 base and J by 3 bases, with 19 bases between them. This chain's CDR3 is CASSLSFFRGTDTEAFF. The CDR3 DNA reads as TGTGCCAGCAGCTTGAGCTTTTTCCGGGGGACGGACACTGAAGCTTTCTTT.

This clone was recorded once. The V and J genes are TRBV7-3 and TRBJ2-5; 8 nucleotides line up with TRBD1. With 6 bases clipped from V and 5 bases from J, the junction kept 11 bases outside the gene matches. The CDR3 contains 15 residues. Germline V gives CDR1 SGHTA, CDR2 FQGTGA. For the CDR3, the DNA is TGTGCCAGCAGGGCTGGACAGGGTCTGGGGGAGACCCAGTACTTC. Protein product: CASRAGQGLGETQYF.

The chain employs TRBV2 and TRBJ2-7; TRBD1 matches 8 bases. Germline CDR1 reads SNHLY; CDR2 reads FYNNEI. V trimming: 6 bases; J trimming: 3 bases; junction bases outside the gene matches: 1. The CDR3 runs to 12 residues. DNA of the CDR3: TGTGCCAGCAGCGGACAGGGCTACGAGCAGTACTTC. Translation: CASSGQGYEQYF.

The V call is TRBV11-2, the J call TRBJ1-1, with D possibly matching TRBD1 (5 bases). Germline CDR1 and CDR2: SGHAT and FQNNGV. The CDR3 contains 14 residues. V lost 6 bases, J lost 5 bases, and 16 bases lay in between. The DNA for the CDR3 is TGTGCCAGCAGGATAGGGGATAAATGGACTGAAGCTTTCTTT. Amino acids: CASRIGDKWTEAFF.

The CDR3 region is CASGGGLQPQHF. CDR3 in DNA: TGTGCCAGCGGGGGGGGACTCCAGCCCCAGCATTTT. The chain couples TRBV7-9 to TRBJ1-5; tentative D call: TRBD1 (5 bases). Germline CDR1 reads SEHNR; CDR2 reads FQNEAQ (reference sequence). V was trimmed by 8 bases and J by 7 bases, leaving 12 bases between them. The CDR3 is made up of 12 amino acids.

V and J are TRBV11-3 and TRBJ1-1; D uncertain. V gave up 1 base and J gave up 1 base, with 7 bases separating them. The V gene's germline CDR1 is SGHNT and CDR2 YENEEA. The CDR3 has 14 amino acids. CDR3 DNA sequence: TGTGCCAGCAGCTTAGGAGGAGGGAACACTGAAGCTTTCTTT. This encodes CASSLGGGNTEAFF.

This chain connects TRBV2 to TRBJ2-5; maybe TRBD2 (6 bases). V lost 5 bases to trimming and J lost 2 bases, with 9 bases between them. Per germline, CDR1 SNHLY and CDR2 FYNNEI. This CDR3 has 13 residues. The CDR3 nucleotides are TGTGCCAGCAGTCTACGGGGGCAAGAGACCCAGTACTTC. Its translation is CASSLRGQETQYF.

In this sample, this clone turned up a few times. This chain links TRBV5-6 with TRBJ1-6, with a tentative D call TRBD1 (5 bases). This CDR3 region has 14 residues. Germline V gene lookup returns CDR1 SGHDT and CDR2 YYEEEE. V lost 4 bases and J lost 6, with 11 bases in between. CDR3: CASSNRRGNSPLHF. The CDR3 DNA follows: TGTGCCAGCAGCAACAGGAGGGGTAATTCACCCCTCCACTTT.

V usage is TRBV9 and J usage is TRBJ2-1, with 8 nucleotides matching TRBD1. Germline values: CDR1 SGDLS, CDR2 YYNGEE. With V trimmed by 4 bases and J by 5 bases, 5 bases remained unmatched. CDR3 length: 14 residues. CDR3 sequence: CASSSQGGNNEQFF. The CDR3 DNA reads as TGTGCCAGCAGCTCACAGGGGGGCAACAATGAGCAGTTCTTC.

The V gene is TRBV5-6, the J gene TRBJ1-1; no reliable D call. V shed 2 bases and J shed 8 bases, with 13 bases lying between them. The CDR3 covers 13 residues. Germline lookup yields CDR1 SGHDT and CDR2 YYEEEE. The CDR3 is CASSLAETTEAFF. The DNA of the CDR3 is TGTGCCAGCAGCTTAGCAGAAACCACAGAAGCTTTCTTT.

The chain carries TRBV29-1 and TRBJ2-4, with D possibly TRBD2 on 6 matching bases. V lost 4 bases, J lost 10 bases, and 17 bases lay in between. CDR3 length: 13 residues. Germline-derived CDR1 and CDR2 are SQVTM and ANQGSEA. The CDR3 loop reads CSVGGRTTGIQYF. CDR3 nucleotides: TGCAGCGTTGGGGGCCGGACTACTGGAATTCAGTACTTC.

The chain carries TRBV5-1 and TRBJ2-2, with D uncertain. V lost 0 bases and J 9 bases, leaving 12 bases between the germline ends. The CDR3 has 14 residues. Per germline, CDR1 SGHRS and CDR2 YFSETQ. This chain's CDR3 is CASSLGSLSRELFF. CDR3 nucleotides: TGCGCCAGCAGCTTGGGGAGTCTATCCAGGGAGCTGTTTTTT.

This clone has a handful of counts. This chain joins TRBV7-9 and TRBJ2-1, with TRBD2 identical over 11 bases. Germline CDR1 SEHNR, CDR2 FQNEAQ (reference sequence). The CDR3 has 15 residues. V was clipped by 5 bases and J by 3 bases; unmatched bases: 3. As DNA, the CDR3 is TGTGCCAGCAGCGCCGGGACTAGCGGCTACAATGAGCAGTTCTTC. Translation: CASSAGTSGYNEQFF.

The rearrangement links TRBV7-9 to TRBJ2-6; D is ambiguous. Germline CDR1 reads SEHNR; CDR2 reads FQNEAQ (reference sequence). V lost 4 bases to trimming and J lost 5 bases, with 15 bases between them. The CDR3 extends over 16 amino acids. CDR3 DNA sequence: TGTGCCAGCAGCTCGCCCTTTCCTACAAGGGCCAACGTCCTGACTTTC. It encodes CASSSPFPTRANVLTF.

This clone came up once. The genes are TRBV9 and TRBJ2-1; TRBD1 is a possible D gene (5 bases). CDR3 length: 15 amino acids. CDR1 is SGDLS, CDR2 YYNGEE, per germline. The V gene lost 0 bases and the J gene lost 1 base, with 8 bases spanning the gap. The CDR3 sequence is CASSVGGQSYNEQFF. The DNA for the CDR3 is TGTGCCAGCAGCGTAGGAGGACAATCCTACAATGAGCAGTTCTTC. The whole variable domain, filled in from reference TRBV9 and TRBJ2-1, reads DSGVTQTPKHLITATGQRVTLRCSPRSGDLSVYWYQQSLDQGLQFLIQYYNGEERAKGNILERFSAQQFPDLHSELNLSSLELGDSALYFCASSVGGQSYNEQFFGPGTRLTVL.

The chain combines TRBV29-1 with TRBJ2-3; 8 positions match TRBD2. The CDR3 has 14 amino acids. Germline lookup yields CDR1 SQVTM and CDR2 ANQGSEA. V dropped 3 bases and J dropped 3; count of bases not matched to a gene: 5. This chain's CDR3 is CSVDGGGSTDTQYF. The CDR3 nucleotides read TGCAGCGTTGACGGGGGGGGGAGTACAGATACGCAGTATTTT.

CDR3 loop: CASSFDGYYGYTF. As DNA, the CDR3 is TGTGCCAGCAGCTTCGATGGGTACTATGGCTACACCTTC. The chain combines TRBV6-6 with TRBJ1-2; D is uncertain. Germline CDR1 is MNHNY and CDR2 is SVGAGI (reference sequence). CDR3 length: 13 amino acids. Trimming took off 6 bases at V and 3 bases at J, with 11 bases between the two ends.

This sequence joins TRBV5-1 and TRBJ2-6, with TRBD1 matching 10 bases. J was trimmed by 4 bases and V by 2 bases; bases with no gene match: 3. Germline CDR1 is SGHRS and CDR2 is YFSETQ. This CDR3 has 16 amino acids. The DNA for the CDR3 is TGCGCCAGCAGCTTTAGACAGGGGGCAGGGGCCAACGTCCTGACTTTC. Amino acid sequence: CASSFRQGAGANVLTF. The variable domain in full, completed from reference TRBV5-1 and TRBJ2-6, reads KAGVTQTPRYLIKTRGQQVTLSCSPISGHRSVSWYQQTPGQGLQFLFEYFSETQRNKGNFPGRFSGRQFSNSRSEMNVSTLELGDSALYLCASSFRQGAGANVLTFGAGSRLTVL.

The sample holds a few counts of this clone. This chain joins TRBV7-9 and TRBJ2-7, with 7 bases that match TRBD1. The J segment lost 3 bases and the V segment lost 3 bases, leaving 8 bases of the junction unmatched. The germline V gene has CDR1 SEHNR and CDR2 FQNEAQ (reference sequence). The CDR3 contains 15 residues. The DNA of the CDR3 is TGTGCCAGCAGCTTGTCCGGCAGGGGGAGCTACGAGCAGTACTTC. It yields the protein CASSLSGRGSYEQYF.

This clone was found a few times. J is TRBJ1-2 and V is TRBV7-9, with 8 bases aligning to TRBD1. V lost 5 bases to trimming and J lost 1 base; unmatched junction nucleotides: 6. The CDR3 is made up of 15 amino acids. Germline values: CDR1 SEHNR, CDR2 FQNEAQ (reference sequence). CDR3: CASSAGQGLNYGYTF. Written as DNA, the CDR3 is TGTGCCAGCAGCGCAGGACAGGGACTTAACTATGGCTACACCTTC.